This record concerns one T cell receptor (beta chain) sequence. Its antigen is still unknown. The method was immunoSEQ multiplex PCR; TCRdb's version includes in-frame clones alone and lacks a portion of them. The data contain more than 2 million clones, just under 95% of them singletons. These data come from a study of shared clonotypes between healthy human individuals. General study points: It was expected that sequencing depth would affect clonotype sharing among donors. Large sequencing depth failed to make sorted-subset sequencing complete, rarefaction showed. Non-shared clonotypes had lower generation probabilities than those shared by all four donors.

Naive CD8 isolation took CD45RO-negative cells positively selected for CCR7 and excluded terminally differentiated effector memory CD45RA+ cells. Germline assignment: CDR1 SEHNR and CDR2 FQNEAQ (reference sequence). This CDR3 spans 16 amino acids. The trim removed 6 bases at V and 4 bases at J, leaving 12 bases unmatched. This clonotype originated in a man aged 18 to 29 in good health. Sequenced input: naive CD8+ T cells sorted from blood. This chain uses TRBV7-9 with TRBJ2-5; 9 bases fit TRBD2. The CDR3 DNA reads TGTGCCAGCAGGAACATAGCGGGAGAGGCGCCAGAGACCCAGTACTTC. Its protein is CASRNIAGEAPETQYF.